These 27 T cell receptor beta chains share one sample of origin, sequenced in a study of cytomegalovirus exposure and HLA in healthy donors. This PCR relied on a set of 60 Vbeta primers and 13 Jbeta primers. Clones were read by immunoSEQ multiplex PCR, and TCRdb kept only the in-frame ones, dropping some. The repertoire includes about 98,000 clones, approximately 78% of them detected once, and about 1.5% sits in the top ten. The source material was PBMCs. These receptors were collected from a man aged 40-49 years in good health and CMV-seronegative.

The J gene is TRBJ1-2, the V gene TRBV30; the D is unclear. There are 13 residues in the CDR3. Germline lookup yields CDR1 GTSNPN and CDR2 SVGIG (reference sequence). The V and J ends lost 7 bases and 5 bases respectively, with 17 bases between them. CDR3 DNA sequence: TGTGCCTCTACAGAGTCATCGGTATATGGCTACACCTTC. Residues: CASTESSVYGYTF.

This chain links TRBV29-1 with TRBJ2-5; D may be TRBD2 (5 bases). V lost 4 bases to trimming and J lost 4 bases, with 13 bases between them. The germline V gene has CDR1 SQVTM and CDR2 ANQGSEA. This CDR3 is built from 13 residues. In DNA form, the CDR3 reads TGCAGCGTTGGCGGGCCGCGGGTAGAGACCCAGTACTTC. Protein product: CSVGGPRVETQYF.

The CDR3 spells CASRQESNQPQHF. CDR3 DNA sequence: TGTGCCAGCAGACAGGAGAGCAATCAGCCCCAGCATTTT. The rearrangement uses TRBV2 and TRBJ1-5, with D possibly TRBD1 on 5 matching bases. Trimming took 6 bases from V and 1 from J, leaving 7 bases between them. Germline loops: CDR1 SNHLY, CDR2 FYNNEI. This CDR3 spans 13 amino acids.

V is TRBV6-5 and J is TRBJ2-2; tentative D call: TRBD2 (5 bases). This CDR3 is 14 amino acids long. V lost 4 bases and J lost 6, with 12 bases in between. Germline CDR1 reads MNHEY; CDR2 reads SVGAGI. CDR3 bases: TGTGCCAGCAGTTCGGACTTGCGGGCCGGGGAGCTGTTTTTT. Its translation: CASSSDLRAGELFF.

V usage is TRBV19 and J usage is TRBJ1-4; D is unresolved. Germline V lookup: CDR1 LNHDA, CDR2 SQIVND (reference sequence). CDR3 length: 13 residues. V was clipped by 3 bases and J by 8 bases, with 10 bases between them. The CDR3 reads CASSIGSREKLFF. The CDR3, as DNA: TGTGCCAGTAGTATCGGCTCGAGGGAAAAACTGTTTTTT.

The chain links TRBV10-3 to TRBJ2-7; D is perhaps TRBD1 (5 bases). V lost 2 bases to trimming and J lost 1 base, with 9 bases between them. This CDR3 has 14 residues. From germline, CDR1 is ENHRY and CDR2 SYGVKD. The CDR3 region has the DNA TGTGCCATCAGTGAGGGGGCAGGATCCTACGAGCAGTACTTC. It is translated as CAISEGAGSYEQYF.

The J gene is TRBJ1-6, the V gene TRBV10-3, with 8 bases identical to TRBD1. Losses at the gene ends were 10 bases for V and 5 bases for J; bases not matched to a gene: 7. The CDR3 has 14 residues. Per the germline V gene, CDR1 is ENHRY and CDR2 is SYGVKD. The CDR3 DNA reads TGTGCCACGACTTCGACAGGGGATAATTCACCCCTCCACTTT. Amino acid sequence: CATTSTGDNSPLHF.

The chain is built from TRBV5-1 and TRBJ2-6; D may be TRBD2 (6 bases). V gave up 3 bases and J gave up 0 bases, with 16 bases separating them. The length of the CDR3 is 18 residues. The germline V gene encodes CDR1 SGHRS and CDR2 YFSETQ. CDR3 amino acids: CASSSTGVVHSGANVLTF. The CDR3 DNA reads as TGCGCCAGCAGCTCGACGGGGGTCGTTCACTCTGGGGCCAACGTCCTGACTTTC. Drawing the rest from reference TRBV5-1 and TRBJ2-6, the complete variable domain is KAGVTQTPRYLIKTRGQQVTLSCSPISGHRSVSWYQQTPGQGLQFLFEYFSETQRNKGNFPGRFSGRQFSNSRSEMNVSTLELGDSALYLCASSSTGVVHSGANVLTFGAGSRLTVL.

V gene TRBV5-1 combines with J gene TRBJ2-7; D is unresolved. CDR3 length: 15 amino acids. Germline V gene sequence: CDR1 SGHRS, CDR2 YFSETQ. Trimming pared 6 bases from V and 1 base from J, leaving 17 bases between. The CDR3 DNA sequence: TGCGCCAGCAAGCAGCAGGTTATCGTTTCCTACGAGCAGTACTTC. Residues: CASKQQVIVSYEQYF. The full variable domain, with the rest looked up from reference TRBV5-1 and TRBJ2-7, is KAGVTQTPRYLIKTRGQQVTLSCSPISGHRSVSWYQQTPGQGLQFLFEYFSETQRNKGNFPGRFSGRQFSNSRSEMNVSTLELGDSALYLCASKQQVIVSYEQYFGPGTRLTVT.

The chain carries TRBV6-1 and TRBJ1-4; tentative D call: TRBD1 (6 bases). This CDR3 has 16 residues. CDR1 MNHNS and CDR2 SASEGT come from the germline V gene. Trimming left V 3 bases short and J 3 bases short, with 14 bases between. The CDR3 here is CASSELTGTSNEKLFF. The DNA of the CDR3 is TGTGCCAGCAGTGAGTTAACCGGGACATCTAATGAAAAACTGTTTTTT.

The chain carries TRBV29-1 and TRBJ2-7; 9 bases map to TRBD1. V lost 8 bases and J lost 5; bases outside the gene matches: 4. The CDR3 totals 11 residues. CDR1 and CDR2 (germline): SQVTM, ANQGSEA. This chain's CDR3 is CSIDRGDEQYF. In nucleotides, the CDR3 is TGCAGCATCGACAGGGGGGACGAGCAGTACTTC.

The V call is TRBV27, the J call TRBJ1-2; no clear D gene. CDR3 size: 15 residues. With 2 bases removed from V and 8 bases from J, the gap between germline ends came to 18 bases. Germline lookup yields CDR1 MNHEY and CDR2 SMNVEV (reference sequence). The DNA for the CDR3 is TGTGCCAGCAGTTTAGAGGGAACCCTTAGTGGAGGCTACACCTTC. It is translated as CASSLEGTLSGGYTF.

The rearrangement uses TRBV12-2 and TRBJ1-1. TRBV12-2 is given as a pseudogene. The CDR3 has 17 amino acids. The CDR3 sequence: CASRLAARWWRDTEAFF. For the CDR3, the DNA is TGTGCAAGTCGCTTAGCGGCTCGTTGGTGGCGGGACACTGAAGCTTTCTTT.

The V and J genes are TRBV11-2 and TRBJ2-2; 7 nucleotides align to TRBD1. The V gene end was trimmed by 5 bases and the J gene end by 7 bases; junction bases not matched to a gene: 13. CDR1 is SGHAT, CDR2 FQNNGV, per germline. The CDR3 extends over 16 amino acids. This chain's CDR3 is CASSGSRQGVFGELFF. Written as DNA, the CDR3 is TGTGCCAGCAGCGGGTCCAGACAGGGCGTCTTCGGGGAGCTGTTTTTT.

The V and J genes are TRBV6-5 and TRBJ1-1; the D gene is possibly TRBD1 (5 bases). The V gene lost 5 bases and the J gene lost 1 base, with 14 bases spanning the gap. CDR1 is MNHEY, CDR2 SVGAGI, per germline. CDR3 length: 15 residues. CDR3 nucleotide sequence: TGTGCCAGCAGTCGGCAGGGTTGGGGGAACACTGAAGCTTTCTTT. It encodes CASSRQGWGNTEAFF.

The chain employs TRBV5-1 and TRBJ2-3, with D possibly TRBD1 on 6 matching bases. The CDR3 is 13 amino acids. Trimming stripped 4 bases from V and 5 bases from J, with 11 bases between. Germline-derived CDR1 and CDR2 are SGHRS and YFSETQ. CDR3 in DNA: TGCGCCAGCAGCGAGACAGGAGGAGATACGCAGTATTTT. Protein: CASSETGGDTQYF.

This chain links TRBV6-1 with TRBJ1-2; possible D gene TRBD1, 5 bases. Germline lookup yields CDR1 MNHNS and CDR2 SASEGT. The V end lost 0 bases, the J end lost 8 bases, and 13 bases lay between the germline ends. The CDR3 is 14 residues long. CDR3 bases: TGTGCCAGCAGTGAAGCTGGGGCGGACGGCGGCTACACCTTC. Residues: CASSEAGADGGYTF.

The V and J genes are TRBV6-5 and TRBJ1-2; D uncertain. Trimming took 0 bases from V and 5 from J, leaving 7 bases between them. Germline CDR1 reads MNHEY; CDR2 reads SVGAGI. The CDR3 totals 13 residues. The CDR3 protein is CASSYSALYGYTF. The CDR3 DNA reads TGTGCCAGCAGTTACTCGGCATTATATGGCTACACCTTC.

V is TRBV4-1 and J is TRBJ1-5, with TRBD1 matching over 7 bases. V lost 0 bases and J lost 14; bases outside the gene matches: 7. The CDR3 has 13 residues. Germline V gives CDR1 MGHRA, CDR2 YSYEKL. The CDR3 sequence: CASSQERDSPKHF. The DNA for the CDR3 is TGCGCCAGCAGCCAAGAAAGGGACAGTCCCAAGCATTTT.

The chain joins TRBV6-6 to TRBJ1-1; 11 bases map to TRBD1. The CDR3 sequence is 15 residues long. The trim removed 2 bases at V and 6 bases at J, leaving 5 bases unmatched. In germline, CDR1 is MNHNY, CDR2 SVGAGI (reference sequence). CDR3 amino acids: CASSYQGQGVAEAFF. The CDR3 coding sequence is TGTGCCAGCAGTTACCAGGGACAGGGGGTAGCTGAAGCTTTCTTT.

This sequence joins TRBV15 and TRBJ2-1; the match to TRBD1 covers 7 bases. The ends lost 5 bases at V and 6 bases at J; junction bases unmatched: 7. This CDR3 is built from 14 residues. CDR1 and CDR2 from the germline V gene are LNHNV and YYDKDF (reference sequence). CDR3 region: CATSQDRDPNEQFF. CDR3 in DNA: TGTGCCACCAGCCAAGACAGGGACCCCAATGAGCAGTTCTTC.

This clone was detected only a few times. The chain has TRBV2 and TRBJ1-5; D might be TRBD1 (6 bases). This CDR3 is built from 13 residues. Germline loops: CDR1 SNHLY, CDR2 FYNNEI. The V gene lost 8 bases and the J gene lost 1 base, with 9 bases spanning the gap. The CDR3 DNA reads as TGTGCCAGCCGGGACATCAGCAATCAGCCCCAGCATTTT. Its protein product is CASRDISNQPQHF. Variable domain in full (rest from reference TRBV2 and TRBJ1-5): EPEVTQTPSHQVTQMGQEVILRCVPISNHLYFYWYRQILGQKVEFLVSFYNNEISEKSEIFDDQFSVERPDGSNFTLKIRSTKLEDSAMYFCASRDISNQPQHFGDGTRLSIL.

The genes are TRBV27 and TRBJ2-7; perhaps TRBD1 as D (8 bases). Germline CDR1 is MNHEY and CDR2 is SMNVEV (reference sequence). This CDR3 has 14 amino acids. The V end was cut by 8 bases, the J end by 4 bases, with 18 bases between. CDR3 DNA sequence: TGTGCCAGCTTTGGACAGGGAGGGATATACGAGCAGTACTTC. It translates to CASFGQGGIYEQYF.

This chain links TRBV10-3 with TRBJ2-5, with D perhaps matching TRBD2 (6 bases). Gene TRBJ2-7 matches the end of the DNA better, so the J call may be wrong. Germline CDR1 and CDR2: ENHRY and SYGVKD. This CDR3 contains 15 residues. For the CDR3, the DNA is TGTGCCATCAGCCGAGGGACTTCTACCGCCTACGAGCAGTACTTC. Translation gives CAISRGTSTAYEQYF.

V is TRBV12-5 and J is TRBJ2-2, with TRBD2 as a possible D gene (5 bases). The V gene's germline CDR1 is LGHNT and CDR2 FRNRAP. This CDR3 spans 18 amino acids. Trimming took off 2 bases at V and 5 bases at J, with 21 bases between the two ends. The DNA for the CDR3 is TGTGCTAGTGGTTTGCGGCTTTGGACTCAGACGCGGACCGGGGAGCTGTTTTTT. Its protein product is CASGLRLWTQTRTGELFF.

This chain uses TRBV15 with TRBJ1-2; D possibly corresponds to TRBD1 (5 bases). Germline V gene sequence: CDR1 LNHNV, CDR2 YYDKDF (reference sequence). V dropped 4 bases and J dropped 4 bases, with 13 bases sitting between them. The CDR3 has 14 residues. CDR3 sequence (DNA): TGTGCCACCAGCATCTCCCGACAGCTCTATGGCTACACCTTC. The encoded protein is CATSISRQLYGYTF.

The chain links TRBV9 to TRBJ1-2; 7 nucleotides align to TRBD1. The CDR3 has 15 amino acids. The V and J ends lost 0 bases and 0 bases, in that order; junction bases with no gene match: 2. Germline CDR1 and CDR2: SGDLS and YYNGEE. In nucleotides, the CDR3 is TGTGCCAGCAGCGTAGGGGACAGAGCTAACTATGGCTACACCTTC. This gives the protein CASSVGDRANYGYTF.